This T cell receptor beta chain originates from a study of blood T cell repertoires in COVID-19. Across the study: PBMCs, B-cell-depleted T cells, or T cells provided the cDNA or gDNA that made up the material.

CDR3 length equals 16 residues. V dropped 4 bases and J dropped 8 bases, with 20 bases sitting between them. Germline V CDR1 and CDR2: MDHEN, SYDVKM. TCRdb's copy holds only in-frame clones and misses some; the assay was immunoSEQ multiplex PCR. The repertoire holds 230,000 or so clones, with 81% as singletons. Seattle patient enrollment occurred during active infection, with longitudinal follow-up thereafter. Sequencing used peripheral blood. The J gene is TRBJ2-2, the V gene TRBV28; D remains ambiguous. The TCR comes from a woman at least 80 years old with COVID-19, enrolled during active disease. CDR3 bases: TGTGCCAGCAGTTCCCCGGCCCAAGCCACTACTGGGGAGCTGTTTTTT. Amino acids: CASSSPAQATTGELFF.